What follows are 4 T cell receptor delta chains derived from one specimen sequenced in a study of γδ T cells in repeated Plasmodium falciparum infection. TCRdb reanalysed the multiplex PCR reads via CATT. The data show more than 45,000 delta-chain clones, about 1.5% seen once. Vgamma9/Vdelta2+ and Vdelta2-negative gammadelta T cells were flow-sorted from PBMC for bulk sequencing. The material sequenced was gamma-delta T cells from blood. The receptor set was obtained from a pool of human donors (malaria-infected and uninfected, not separated).

This clone was seen ten or more times. Within the sample, other DNA sequences also encode this same CDR3. The chain carries TRDV3 and TRDJ1; 8 nucleotides agree with TRDD3. Germline CDR1 and CDR2: TVYSNPD and GDNSRS (reference sequence). J gave up 0 bases and V 3 bases, and 27 bases lay outside the gene matches. The CDR3 contains 21 residues. CDR3 sequence: CAFYLNRHPVLGAKYTDKLIF. The DNA for the CDR3 is TGTGCCTTCTATCTTAACCGACACCCCGTACTGGGGGCTAAGTACACCGATAAACTCATCTTT.

About this clone itself: The amino acid sequence in TCRdb belongs to a much larger clone and departs from this DNA's translation at residue 9, likely a sequencing read error; the sequence shown is translated from the DNA. The genes are TRDV2 and TRDJ1, with 10 bases aligning to TRDD3. This CDR3 has 19 amino acids. CDR1 and CDR2 (germline): GEAIGNYY, EKD. The trim removed 0 bases at V and 1 base at J, leaving 13 bases unmatched. CDR3 protein: CACDTGSYRGIRVTDKLIF. CDR3 bases: TGTGCCTGTGACACCGGCTCCTACAGGGGGATACGAGTCACCGATAAACTCATCTTT.

Worth noting for this clone: The TCRdb protein, from a much larger clone, departs from this DNA's translation at residue 3, likely by read error; the protein shown derives from the DNA. The rearrangement links TRDV2 to TRDJ1; 10 bases fit TRDD3. No J gene was available from TCRdb, and it was assigned here by a germline match of the DNA. Germline V CDR1 and CDR2: GEAIGNYY, EKD. The length of the CDR3 is 20 residues. The CDR3 coding sequence is TGTGCCCGTGACACCGTGACTGGGGGATCCTCCCCATCGTACACCGATAAACTCATCTTT. Residues: CARDTVTGGSSPSYTDKLIF.

This clone was picked up a small number of times. Translating this DNA gives a protein that differs at residue 6 from the TCRdb one, which belongs to a much larger clone; a read error is likely, and the protein shown is this translation. V gene TRDV1 combines with J gene TRDJ1; the D call may be TRDD2 or TRDD3 (5 bases each). Germline assignment: CDR1 TSWWSYY and CDR2 QGS. The CDR3 is 21 amino acids. V was pared by 3 bases and J by 0 bases, with 29 bases between. CDR3 sequence (DNA): TGTGCTCTTGGGGACTCTAAAGATTCCTCCATACTGGACCTATACACCGATAAACTCATCTTT. This translates into CALGDSKDSSILDLYTDKLIF.